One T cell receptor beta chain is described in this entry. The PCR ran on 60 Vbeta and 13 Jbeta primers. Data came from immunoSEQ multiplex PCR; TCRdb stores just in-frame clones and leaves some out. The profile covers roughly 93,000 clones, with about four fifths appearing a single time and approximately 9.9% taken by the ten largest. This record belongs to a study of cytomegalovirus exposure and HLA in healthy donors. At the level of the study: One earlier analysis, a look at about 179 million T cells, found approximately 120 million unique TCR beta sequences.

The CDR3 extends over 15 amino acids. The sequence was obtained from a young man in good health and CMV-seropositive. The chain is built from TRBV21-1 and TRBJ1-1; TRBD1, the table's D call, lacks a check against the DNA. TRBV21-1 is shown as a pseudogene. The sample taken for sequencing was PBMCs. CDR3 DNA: TGTGCCAGCAGCACAAACAGCTTCATGAACACTGAAGCTTTCTTT. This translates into CASSTNSFMNTEAFF.